This TCR beta chain appears in the sequencing data of a study of shared T cell receptors in the human thymus. Trimming at V came to 5 bases and at J to 4 bases, leaving 19 bases not matched to a gene. The length of the CDR3 is 19 residues. Germline assignment: CDR1 MDHEN and CDR2 SYDVKM. Measured with immunoSEQ multiplex PCR; TCRdb has only the in-frame clones, and not every one. The sample includes some 720,000 clones, 85% to 90% of them seen just once. This sample was shared with a second study, whose subject was human thymus T cells. From that report: Resections obtained during corrective heart surgery supplied the thymus tissue. Use of V and J genes seemed skewed within the thymic and blood repertoires. Highly overlapping thymic repertoires among unrelated individuals were reported in related research.

The V gene is TRBV28, the J gene TRBJ2-2; TRBD1 matches at 7 bases. The sample consisted of thymocytes. This clonotype was obtained from a boy younger than two with a congenital heart defect. The CDR3 region has the DNA TGTGCCAGCAGTCCCAGGCCAGTAAGAGAACAGGGGCCCACCGGGGAGCTGTTTTTT. Residues: CASSPRPVREQGPTGELFF.